Included here is one T cell receptor (beta chain) sequence, with context. Its antigen is not identified. Sequencing was performed with immunoSEQ multiplex PCR; in TCRdb, only in-frame clones are kept and a portion is missing. The data show some 14,000 clones, with 72% seen just once and approximately 9.9% held by the top ten. This sample stems from a study of vaccination effects on CD4 cells after COVID-19. Overall study results and limits: Just 1 of 255 vaccine-induced clones in healthy recipients was cross-reactive.

Sequencing followed a ViraFEST assay step that expanded antigen-specific CD4+ T cells with viral peptide pools. Scientists isolated CD4+ T cells after an approximately 9-day culture period ended. Everyone in the study got two shots of either the BNT162b2 or mRNA-1273 vaccine. Nucleocapsid antibodies stayed negative before and after vaccination, showing no earlier SARS-CoV-2 infection. The CDR3 runs 13 residues. The V gene's germline CDR1 is SGHDT and CDR2 YYEEEE. Trimming took 5 bases from V and 4 from J; bases not matched to a gene: 5. V gene TRBV5-6 combines with J gene TRBJ1-2, with 7 bases matching TRBD1. This clonotype was sampled from a human donor who received a COVID-19 vaccine. Sequenced material: CD4+ T cells from PBMCs cultured with SARS-CoV-2 spike peptides, taken after COVID-19 vaccination. This CDR3 reads CASSFRDSYGYTF. CDR3 nucleotides: TGTGCCAGCAGTTTCCGGGACAGCTATGGCTACACCTTC.